These T cell receptor beta chains were read from a single sample in a study of cytomegalovirus exposure and HLA in healthy donors. Data came from immunoSEQ multiplex PCR; TCRdb stores just in-frame clones and leaves some out. The sample includes tens of thousands of clones, less than 70% seen only once; the top ten take 2% to 2.5%. The sample was PBMCs. These receptors all stem from a human donor in good health. CDR3s include the opening cysteine and the closing phenylalanine or tryptophan. D genes are given only for firm matches. The size of a clone is reported for some rows only, either as once, few or many, or as a class for expanded clones.

j_gene | abundance | d_gene | v_gene | CDR3nt | CDR3aa
TRBJ2-2 | few | . | TRBV9 | TGTGCCAGCAGCGTTGGGGGGGCCGGGGCTGCGAACACCGGGGAGCTGTTTTTT | CASSVGGAGAANTGELFF
TRBJ2-1 | . | . | TRBV7-2 | TGTGCCAGCAGCCCAAACAGGGACAATGAGCAGTTCTTC | CASSPNRDNEQFF
TRBJ1-4 | few | . | TRBV6-4 | TGTGCCAGCAGTGGAATCATTTTTGGACAGACTAATGAAAAACTGTTTTTT | CASSGIIFGQTNEKLFF
TRBJ2-7 | . | TRBD1 | TRBV7-9 | TGTGCCAGCAGCTTAGCGGATAGGACAGGGACCTACGAGCAGTACTTC | CASSLADRTGTYEQYF
TRBJ1-1 | . | . | TRBV2 | TGTGCCAGCAGGCGCCAGACTCGTTACACTGAAGCTTTCTTT | CASRRQTRYTEAFF
TRBJ1-4 | . | . | TRBV19 | TGTGCCAGTAGTATAGGTTTTTCAAGCGAAAAACTGTTTTTT | CASSIGFSSEKLFF
TRBJ1-5 | . | TRBD1 | TRBV5-5 | TGTGCCAGCAGCTTAGACAGGGGGGGGCAGCCCCAGCATTTT | CASSLDRGGQPQHF
TRBJ1-2 | . | . | TRBV5-1 | TGCGCCAGCAGCCCTGACAGTTTGTATGGCTACACCTTC | CASSPDSLYGYTF
TRBJ2-3 | . | . | TRBV7-8 | TGTGCCAGCAGCTTATCGGGGTTTGGGGCAGATACGCAGTATTTT | CASSLSGFGADTQYF
TRBJ1-2 | . | TRBD1 | TRBV7-2 | TGTGCCAGCAGCTTGAGGGGACAGTATGGCTACACCTTC | CASSLRGQYGYTF
TRBJ2-7 | . | TRBD2 | TRBV4-1 | TGCGCCAGCAAGCGCGGGGGTGGGTACGAGCAGTACTTC | CASKRGGGYEQYF
TRBJ2-1 | . | TRBD2 | TRBV7-8 | TGTGCCAGCAGCTTACGCGGGGGGGCTAACAATGAGCAGTTCTTC | CASSLRGGANNEQFF
TRBJ1-1 | few | . | TRBV7-2 | TGTGCCAGCAGCTTAGATGTGGCGGGGAACACTGAAGCTTTCTTT | CASSLDVAGNTEAFF
TRBJ2-5 | few | TRBD1 | TRBV5-4 | TGTGCCAGCAGCGGGTCCGGGACAGGGATCCAAGAGACCCAGTACTTC | CASSGSGTGIQETQYF
TRBJ2-3 | . | . | TRBV2 | TGTGCCAGCCATTGGCCCCTAGGTACAGATACGCAGTATTTT | CASHWPLGTDTQYF
TRBJ2-7 | . | TRBD1 | TRBV5-6 | TGTGCCAGCAGCTTGGTGACAGGGGGAGCCTACGAGCAGTACTTC | CASSLVTGGAYEQYF
TRBJ1-1 | . | . | TRBV5-1 | TGCGCCAGCATTATGGATAAGGGGGCTGAAGCTTTCTTT | CASIMDKGAEAFF
TRBJ2-3 | . | TRBD2 | TRBV30 | TGTGCCTGGACCACGTCCAGCGGGGGGGCCTGGGGCACAGATACGCAGTATTTT | CAWTTSSGGAWGTDTQYF
TRBJ1-2 | few | TRBD1 | TRBV10-3 | TGTGCCTCGGGCTACCATCCGGGACAGGGGTTGTCTAACTATGGCTACACCTTC | CASGYHPGQGLSNYGYTF
TRBJ1-3 | few | . | TRBV14 | TGTGCCAGCTCCCGGGACTACGCCTCTGGAAACACCATATATTTT | CASSRDYASGNTIYF
TRBJ1-6 | . | . | TRBV21-1 | TGTGCCAGCAGCACCGTCGCGGGGACAGACTTTAATTCACCCCTCCACTTT | CASSTVAGTDFNSPLHF
TRBJ2-5 | . | . | TRBV6-1 | TGTGCCAGCAGGTTGGGACCGCGGGAAAGAGAGACCCAGTACTTC | CASRLGPRERETQYF
TRBJ2-1 | . | TRBD2 | TRBV5-6 | TGTGCCAGCGACTTAGCGGGGGGATACAATGAGCAGTTCTTC | CASDLAGGYNEQFF
TRBJ2-7 | . | . | TRBV11-3 | TGTGCCAGCAGCGAGATCGGACAGGAGCAGTACTTC | CASSEIGQEQYF
TRBJ1-1 | . | . | TRBV7-9 | TGTGCCAGCAACACGGCCGGGGGGGCGCAAACTGAAGCTTTCTTT | CASNTAGGAQTEAFF
TRBJ1-5 | . | TRBD1 | TRBV7-8 | TGTGCCAGCAGCTTAGGGACAGGGGGGGATCAGCCCCAGCATTTT | CASSLGTGGDQPQHF